Below, 8 T cell receptor beta chains from the same sample are listed, as sequenced in a study of early T cells in non-severe SARS-CoV-2 infection. From the 5' RACE reads, TCRdb called clonotypes with MiXCR, one entry per CDR3 protein. The table has some 61,000 distinct CDR3 sequences, around 8.6% seen once. Sequenced here: whole blood, sampled at baseline. The receptors originated from an adult who was a healthcare worker with PCR-confirmed SARS-CoV-2 infection or an uninfected control (not recorded which).

This clonotype was counted between two and nine times. The chain joins TRBV5-1 to TRBJ1-1; unclear D gene. Germline values: CDR1 SGHRS, CDR2 YFSETQ. There are 14 residues in the CDR3. V was pared by 4 bases and J by 0 bases, with 10 bases between. CDR3 protein: CASSGETVNTEAFF. The DNA for the CDR3 is TGCGCCAGCAGCGGCGAAACAGTGAACACTGAAGCTTTCTTT.

As regards this clonotype: Since a much larger clone is just one base distant, this may be a read error. The chain combines TRBV12-3 or TRBV12-4 with TRBJ2-5; 7 positions match TRBD1. This CDR3 has 13 amino acids. The V gene end was trimmed by 6 bases and the J gene end by 3 bases; junction bases not matched to a gene: 4. CDR3: CASRPGTEETQYF. CDR3 nucleotide sequence: TGTGCCAGCAGACCCGGGACAGAAGAGACCCAGTACTTC.

The CDR3 here is CASSPSQGAPAQPQHF. In nucleotides, the CDR3 is TGTGCCAGCTCACCATCACAGGGGGCTCCTGCGCAGCCCCAGCATTTT. The V and J genes are TRBV18 and TRBJ1-5; 9 positions agree with TRBD1. Germline V CDR1 and CDR2: KGHSH, LQKENI. The trim removed 2 bases at V and 7 bases at J, leaving 9 bases unmatched. There are 16 residues in the CDR3.

This chain links TRBV18 with TRBJ2-1; 11 nucleotides agree with TRBD2. With 3 bases clipped from V and 7 bases from J, the junction kept 8 bases outside the gene matches. The CDR3 contains 16 residues. Germline assignment: CDR1 KGHSH and CDR2 LQKENI. The CDR3 region is CASSPRKTSGINEQFF. The DNA of the CDR3 is TGTGCCAGCTCACCTAGAAAGACTAGCGGGATAAATGAGCAGTTCTTC.

This clonotype appeared many times. The rearrangement joins TRBV6-5 to TRBJ2-7; tentatively, D is TRBD2 (7 bases). Trimming took 9 bases from V and 6 from J, leaving 21 bases between them. Germline-derived CDR1 and CDR2 are MNHEY and SVGAGI. The CDR3 is 14 residues long. CDR3 residues: CASTSLGGGGEQYF. In nucleotides, the CDR3 is TGTGCCAGTACTTCGTTAGGGGGGGGAGGCGAGCAGTACTTC.

This clonotype came up many times. The rearrangement joins TRBV7-9 to TRBJ2-3; TRBD1 matches 8 bases. Trimming took 5 bases from V and 4 from J; bases not matched to a gene: 8. The CDR3 is made up of 15 amino acids. Germline V lookup: CDR1 SEHNR, CDR2 FQNEAQ (reference sequence). The CDR3 coding sequence is TGTGCCAGCAGCGCCGGGACAGGTTCTTCAGATACGCAGTATTTT. The encoded protein is CASSAGTGSSDTQYF.

This rearrangement joins TRBV18 to TRBJ1-5, with TRBD1 matching over 7 bases. J lost 5 bases, V lost 1 base, and 2 bases had no gene match. The CDR3 has 14 amino acids. In germline, CDR1 is KGHSH, CDR2 LQKENI. Here the CDR3 reads CASSPQGADQPQHF. In nucleotides, the CDR3 is TGTGCCAGCTCACCACAGGGGGCGGATCAGCCCCAGCATTTT.

In DNA, the CDR3 is TGCGCCAGCAGCTTGGGTACTACTGAGGGTTACGAGCAGTACTTC. This gives the protein CASSLGTTEGYEQYF. J is TRBJ2-7 and V is TRBV5-1; a possible D gene is TRBD2 (5 bases). The germline CDR1 and CDR2 sequences are SGHRS and YFSETQ. Trimming removed 0 bases from V and 4 bases from J, with 14 bases in between. This CDR3 is built from 15 residues.